The 24 T cell receptor beta chains presented below share a single source sample, sequenced in a study of CD8+ T cells in alopecia areata. In each case, RNA was isolated and then reverse transcribed into cDNA as the sequencing template. Assay used: immunoSEQ multiplex PCR; TCRdb lists only in-frame clones, some missing. In the table there are some 190,000 clones, around three fifths of which are singletons. Sample treatment: oral pan-JAK inhibitor, 5-10 mg twice daily. Sample: CD4+ T cells sorted from blood, taken at approximately week 49, from a patient treated with tofacitinib. The source is a human donor with alopecia areata.

CDR3 in DNA: TGTGCCAGCAGTGGAAAATCAGGTTATAATTCACCCCTCCACTTT. Protein product: CASSGKSGYNSPLHF. The rearrangement joins TRBV6-5 to TRBJ1-6; no clear D. The CDR3 has 15 residues. Deletions cut 5 bases from V and 4 bases from J, with 12 bases between. Germline assignment: CDR1 MNHEY and CDR2 SVGAGI.

The chain employs TRBV7-2 and TRBJ2-5; no firm D call. CDR3 length: 13 amino acids. Between the trimmed V and J ends, which lost 7 bases and 4 bases, there was a span of 13 bases. Germline CDR1 SGHTA, CDR2 FQGNSA. The CDR3 reads CASTIQRRETQYF. CDR3 in DNA: TGTGCCAGCACCATACAGAGGCGAGAGACCCAGTACTTC.

The table lists this clone with a few counts. This chain connects TRBV5-6 to TRBJ2-7; TRBD2 aligns across 13 bases. CDR1 is SGHDT and CDR2 is YYEEEE in the germline V gene. This CDR3 comprises 15 residues. J gave up 2 bases and V 4 bases, and 3 bases lay outside the gene matches. DNA for the CDR3: TGTGCCAGCAGCCGACTAGCGGGGGGCACCTACGAGCAGTACTTC. Its translation is CASSRLAGGTYEQYF.

The V call is TRBV11-2, the J call TRBJ1-5, with a possible D match to TRBD1 (5 bases). V was trimmed by 0 bases and J by 2 bases, leaving 14 bases between them. Germline V gene sequence: CDR1 SGHAT, CDR2 FQNNGV. The CDR3 has 17 amino acids. The CDR3 DNA follows: TGTGCCAGCAGCTTAGATCTCGGCAGGGTGGGCAATCAGCCCCAGCATTTT. It yields the protein CASSLDLGRVGNQPQHF.

The chain is built from TRBV9 and TRBJ2-5, with D possibly matching TRBD2 (6 bases). Trimming pared 2 bases from V and 5 bases from J, leaving 16 bases between. Per the germline V gene, CDR1 is SGDLS and CDR2 is YYNGEE. This CDR3 has 15 amino acids. CDR3 protein: CASSVWAGLGETQYF. In DNA form, the CDR3 reads TGTGCCAGCAGCGTCTGGGCGGGGCTGGGGGAGACCCAGTACTTC.

The chain carries TRBV4-1 and TRBJ1-1; no clear D. V was clipped by 0 bases and J by 7 bases, with 9 bases between them. This CDR3 contains 13 residues. Germline V CDR1 and CDR2: MGHRA, YSYEKL. The CDR3 here is CASSQDTGNEAFF. The CDR3, as DNA: TGCGCCAGCAGCCAAGATACGGGGAATGAAGCTTTCTTT.

The gene calls are TRBV29-1 and TRBJ1-1; no clear D. Trimming shortened V by 4 bases and J by 3 bases, and 12 bases separated the two germline ends. The germline V gene has CDR1 SQVTM and CDR2 ANQGSEA. The CDR3 is 13 amino acids. The CDR3: CSVAPRADTEAFF. The DNA of the CDR3 is TGCAGCGTTGCCCCGCGGGCCGACACTGAAGCTTTCTTT.

In its sample, this clone was seen a few times. The V and J genes are TRBV5-1 and TRBJ1-1, with no clear D. CDR3 size: 15 residues. Germline CDR1 is SGHRS and CDR2 is YFSETQ. Trimming shortened V by 3 bases and J by 1 base, and 13 bases separated the two germline ends. The CDR3 coding sequence is TGCGCCAGCAGCTCCCATCCCCCCAGGAACACTGAAGCTTTCTTT. It translates to CASSSHPPRNTEAFF.

V and J are TRBV7-2 and TRBJ2-7; 7 bases match TRBD1. The CDR3 length is 15 residues. Germline V gene lookup returns CDR1 SGHTA and CDR2 FQGNSA. V shed 5 bases and J 2 bases; nucleotides not matched to a gene: 9. For the CDR3, the DNA is TGTGCCAGCAGCCTTGCGAGGCAGGGGGCCTACGAGCAGTACTTC. Its translation is CASSLARQGAYEQYF.

The table lists this clone with a count of one. The chain recombines TRBV10-3 with TRBJ2-1; 9 bases map to TRBD2. This CDR3 spans 15 amino acids. The V segment lost 3 bases and the J segment 8 bases; nucleotides outside the gene matches: 8. Germline values: CDR1 ENHRY, CDR2 SYGVKD. CDR3 nucleotides: TGTGCCATCAGTGATTTGGCGGGGGGGTCCGATGAGCAGTTCTTC. It translates to CAISDLAGGSDEQFF.

The rearrangement links TRBV30 to TRBJ1-5, with TRBD1 as a possible D gene (5 bases). Trimming took 5 bases from V and 4 from J, leaving 12 bases between them. This CDR3 has 13 residues. Germline CDR1 and CDR2: GTSNPN and SVGIG (reference sequence). DNA for the CDR3: TGTGCCTGGGATGGGGGTGATAATCAGCCCCAGCATTTT. It is translated as CAWDGGDNQPQHF.

V and J are TRBV7-2 and TRBJ2-1; D perhaps matches TRBD1 (6 bases). The germline CDR1 and CDR2 sequences are SGHTA and FQGNSA. V was cut by 2 bases and J by 2 bases, with 10 bases left in between. The CDR3 sequence is 15 residues long. CDR3 DNA: TGTGCCAGCAGCTTAAGTCAGGGGCCCTACAATGAGCAGTTCTTC. Its translation is CASSLSQGPYNEQFF.

This clone showed up just a few times. The rearrangement links TRBV7-2 to TRBJ2-1; 8 bases are a match to TRBD1. The CDR3 has 15 amino acids. Unmatched junction bases numbered 2, after V lost 0 bases and J lost 4 bases. CDR1 is SGHTA and CDR2 is FQGNSA in the germline V gene. CDR3 DNA sequence: TGTGCCAGCAGCTTAGCGGGACAGGCATACAATGAGCAGTTCTTC. Residues: CASSLAGQAYNEQFF.

The chain recombines TRBV4-3 with TRBJ1-6; 7 bases line up with TRBD1. The CDR3 is 16 amino acids. J gave up 6 bases and V 5 bases, and 10 bases lay outside the gene matches. Germline assignment: CDR1 LGHNA and CDR2 YSLEER. The CDR3 here is CASSFGQANINSPLHF. The CDR3 coding sequence is TGCGCCAGCAGCTTCGGACAGGCTAATATTAATTCACCCCTCCACTTT.

The gene calls are TRBV19 and TRBJ1-2; no clear D. There are 13 residues in the CDR3. Trimming removed 6 bases at V and 3 bases at J, with 11 bases between. Germline CDR1 and CDR2: LNHDA and SQIVND (reference sequence). The DNA for the CDR3 is TGTGCCAGTAGGATTGACACTTACTATGGCTACACCTTC. It encodes CASRIDTYYGYTF.

This chain links TRBV11-2 with TRBJ2-3, with no clear D. This CDR3 is built from 14 residues. CDR1 SGHAT and CDR2 FQNNGV come from the germline V gene. V shed 8 bases and J shed 14 bases, with 26 bases lying between them. The CDR3 protein is CASDKGARPLGSYF. CDR3 DNA sequence: TGTGCCAGCGACAAAGGAGCCCGCCCTCTTGGATCGTATTTT.

This chain links TRBV30 with TRBJ1-2; D is uncertain. V was pared by 3 bases and J by 4 bases, with 15 bases between. This CDR3 region has 14 residues. The germline gives CDR1 GTSNPN, CDR2 SVGIG (reference sequence). The CDR3 DNA sequence: TGTGCCTGGAGAGTGTGGGAAGCCTCCTATGGCTACACCTTC. This codes for CAWRVWEASYGYTF.

The chain links TRBV29-1 to TRBJ2-3; unclear D gene. CDR1 SQVTM and CDR2 ANQGSEA come from the germline V gene. This CDR3 spans 14 amino acids. Trimming removed 6 bases at V and 0 bases at J, with 13 bases between. As DNA, the CDR3 is TGCAGCGTCGCTAAAGCTACTAGCACAGATACGCAGTATTTT. It specifies CSVAKATSTDTQYF.

The chain recombines TRBV11-2 with TRBJ2-1; either TRBD1 or TRBD2 may supply D (5 bases each). This CDR3 contains 17 residues. Germline V gene lookup returns CDR1 SGHAT and CDR2 FQNNGV. The V gene lost 1 base and the J gene lost 4 bases, with 17 bases spanning the gap. The CDR3 region is CASSLVSTGRKYNEQFF. The DNA of the CDR3 is TGTGCCAGCAGCTTAGTTTCCACGGGACGCAAATACAATGAGCAGTTCTTC.

This clone was seen just once. The V and J genes are TRBV30 and TRBJ1-1; D is undetermined. V was clipped by 2 bases and J by 7 bases, with 11 bases between them. From germline, CDR1 is GTSNPN and CDR2 SVGIG (reference sequence). The CDR3 consists of 12 residues. CDR3 nucleotide sequence: TGTGCCTGGAGTCCAAGGGTCAATGAAGCTTTCTTT. Translation gives CAWSPRVNEAFF.

In its sample, this clone was seen once. The J gene is TRBJ1-1, the V gene TRBV7-2; D gene unclear. The germline gives CDR1 SGHTA, CDR2 FQGNSA. This CDR3 has 12 amino acids. Trimming removed 7 bases at V and 2 bases at J, with 8 bases between. The CDR3 reads CASTPDNTEAFF. The CDR3 DNA follows: TGTGCCAGCACCCCAGATAACACTGAAGCTTTCTTT.

This chain connects TRBV7-2 to TRBJ2-1, with TRBD2 matching over 10 bases. CDR3 size: 18 residues. With V trimmed by 1 base and J by 9 bases, 15 bases remained unmatched. The germline V gene has CDR1 SGHTA and CDR2 FQGNSA. CDR3: CASSLVPPGAGGQGEQFF. DNA of the CDR3: TGTGCCAGCAGCTTAGTTCCCCCCGGAGCGGGGGGGCAGGGTGAGCAGTTCTTC.

The CDR3 sequence is CASSLTSANTGELFF. CDR3 DNA: TGTGCCAGCAGTTTGACTAGCGCGAACACCGGGGAGCTGTTTTTT. The genes are TRBV6-5 and TRBJ2-2; 8 positions agree with TRBD2. Germline lookup yields CDR1 MNHEY and CDR2 SVGAGI. The CDR3 sequence is 15 residues long. With 4 bases clipped from V and 0 bases from J, the junction kept 1 base outside the gene matches.

The rearrangement links TRBV15 to TRBJ2-2; 7 nucleotides line up with TRBD1. Unmatched junction bases numbered 10, after V lost 2 bases and J lost 4 bases. CDR1 LNHNV and CDR2 YYDKDF come from the germline V gene (reference sequence). The CDR3 is 17 amino acids. CDR3 region: CATSRSPGQKGTGELFF. The CDR3 bases are TGTGCCACCAGCAGATCACCGGGACAGAAGGGCACCGGGGAGCTGTTTTTT.